Listed below are T cell receptor beta chains from one sample, sequenced in a study of CD8 T cells in Susac syndrome. TCRdb itself ran the immunoSEQ multiplex PCR reads through MiXCR, one entry per CDR3 protein. In the table there are 110,000 or so distinct CDR3 sequences, approximately 93% of which are singletons. Material for sequencing was CD4+ T cells from PBMCs. The receptors were sampled from a human donor with multiple sclerosis. Both conserved end residues are part of each CDR3. Fields, in order: CDR3 protein, CDR3 DNA, V gene, J gene, D gene, clone size. The D gene is left open where the match is weak. Size is stated for part of the rows, as once, few or many counts, or as a class when the clone is expanded.

cdr3_aa: CASNVNSVGTQYF
cdr3_nt: TGTGCCAGCAACGTTAACAGCGTGGGTACGCAGTATTTT
v_call: TRBV28
j_call: TRBJ2-3
d_call: .
clone_size: .

cdr3_aa: CASSHTSLSPLHF
cdr3_nt: TGTGCCAGCAGCCACACGAGTTTGTCACCCCTCCACTTT
v_call: TRBV6-5
j_call: TRBJ1-6
d_call: .
clone_size: .

cdr3_aa: CASRGRVAGYTF
cdr3_nt: TGTGCCAGCAGGGGGCGTGTGGCTGGCTACACCTTC
v_call: TRBV12-3/TRBV12-4
j_call: TRBJ1-2
d_call: .
clone_size: .

cdr3_aa: CSARDRATQEDQPQHF
cdr3_nt: TGCAGTGCTAGAGATCGTGCGACTCAGGAGGATCAGCCCCAGCATTTT
v_call: TRBV20-1
j_call: TRBJ1-5
d_call: .
clone_size: .

cdr3_aa: CASSQDPIASTDTQYF
cdr3_nt: TGTGCCAGCAGCCAAGATCCAATTGCCTCCACAGATACGCAGTATTTT
v_call: TRBV3-1
j_call: TRBJ2-3
d_call: .
clone_size: .

cdr3_aa: CASASPLGGLETQYF
cdr3_nt: TGTGCCAGCGCCTCCCCACTCGGTGGGCTGGAGACCCAGTACTTC
v_call: TRBV7-2
j_call: TRBJ2-5
d_call: .
clone_size: .

cdr3_aa: CASMVLGDRGDGYTF
cdr3_nt: TGCGCCAGTATGGTCTTGGGGGACAGGGGAGATGGCTACACCTTC
v_call: TRBV5-1
j_call: TRBJ1-2
d_call: TRBD1
clone_size: .

cdr3_aa: CASSEETSGGTQYF
cdr3_nt: TGTGCCAGCAGTGAAGAGACTAGCGGAGGGACCCAGTACTTC
v_call: TRBV2
j_call: TRBJ2-5
d_call: TRBD2
clone_size: few

cdr3_aa: CASRPPGQGNGYTF
cdr3_nt: TGTGCCAGCAGACCCCCGGGACAGGGGAATGGCTACACCTTC
v_call: TRBV27
j_call: TRBJ1-2
d_call: TRBD1
clone_size: .

cdr3_aa: CASSLTGFYEQYF
cdr3_nt: TGTGCCAGCAGCTTAACAGGGTTCTACGAGCAGTACTTC
v_call: TRBV5-6
j_call: TRBJ2-7
d_call: .
clone_size: .

cdr3_aa: CASTTGGPEGYTF
cdr3_nt: TGTGCCAGCACCACTGGGGGGCCCGAGGGCTACACCTTC
v_call: TRBV2
j_call: TRBJ1-2
d_call: .
clone_size: .

cdr3_aa: CASLNDRWEAFF
cdr3_nt: TGTGCCAGTCTTAACGACCGGTGGGAAGCTTTCTTT
v_call: TRBV12-3/TRBV12-4
j_call: TRBJ1-1
d_call: .
clone_size: .

cdr3_aa: CASSGGGDSYYEQYF
cdr3_nt: TGTGCCAGCAGCGGAGGGGGGGACAGCTACTACGAGCAGTACTTC
v_call: TRBV7-2
j_call: TRBJ2-7
d_call: .
clone_size: .

cdr3_aa: CASSLDGRERDTQYF
cdr3_nt: TGTGCCAGCAGTTTGGATGGCAGGGAGCGCGATACGCAGTATTTT
v_call: TRBV27
j_call: TRBJ2-3
d_call: .
clone_size: .

cdr3_aa: CASSTANVAANNYGYTF
cdr3_nt: TGTGCCAGCAGTACAGCGAACGTGGCAGCGAATAACTATGGCTACACCTTC
v_call: TRBV6-1
j_call: TRBJ1-2
d_call: .
clone_size: once

cdr3_aa: CASSPQTNEKLFF
cdr3_nt: TGTGCCAGCTCACCACAGACTAATGAAAAACTGTTTTTT
v_call: TRBV18
j_call: TRBJ1-4
d_call: .
clone_size: .

cdr3_aa: CASSRGTGLYGYTF
cdr3_nt: TGTGCCAGCAGTCGAGGCACAGGGCTCTATGGCTACACCTTC
v_call: TRBV27
j_call: TRBJ1-2
d_call: .
clone_size: .

cdr3_aa: CSVTQGTQYF
cdr3_nt: TGCAGCGTTACACAGGGAACCCAGTACTTC
v_call: TRBV29-1
j_call: TRBJ2-5
d_call: .
clone_size: .

cdr3_aa: CASGDSNYGYTF
cdr3_nt: TGTGCCAGCGGGGACTCTAACTATGGCTACACCTTC
v_call: TRBV7-9
j_call: TRBJ1-2
d_call: .
clone_size: .

cdr3_aa: CASSSPGPVNRIGTQYF
cdr3_nt: TGTGCCAGCAGCTCACCGGGGCCGGTTAACCGGATAGGTACGCAGTATTTT
v_call: TRBV28
j_call: TRBJ2-3
d_call: .
clone_size: .

cdr3_aa: CASSLRVEGQHF
cdr3_nt: TGTGCCAGCAGTTTGAGGGTTGAGGGACAGCATTTT
v_call: TRBV28
j_call: TRBJ1-5
d_call: .
clone_size: .

cdr3_aa: CASSSTGTGGDGYTF
cdr3_nt: TGCGCCAGCAGCAGCACCGGGACAGGGGGCGATGGCTACACCTTC
v_call: TRBV5-1
j_call: TRBJ1-2
d_call: TRBD1
clone_size: .

cdr3_aa: CASSQAYSYNEQFF
cdr3_nt: TGTGCCAGCAGCCAAGCATACTCCTACAATGAGCAGTTCTTC
v_call: TRBV3-1
j_call: TRBJ2-1
d_call: .
clone_size: .

cdr3_aa: CASSSFGDTIYF
cdr3_nt: TGTGCCAGCAGCTCATTTGGTGACACCATATATTTT
v_call: TRBV5-4
j_call: TRBJ1-3
d_call: .
clone_size: .

cdr3_aa: CASSGTGGSSYNEQFF
cdr3_nt: TGTGCCAGCAGCGGAACGGGAGGTAGCTCCTACAATGAGCAGTTCTTC
v_call: TRBV7-9
j_call: TRBJ2-1
d_call: TRBD2
clone_size: .

cdr3_aa: CSARTPGANVLTF
cdr3_nt: TGCAGTGCTAGGACCCCTGGGGCCAACGTCCTGACTTTC
v_call: TRBV20-1
j_call: TRBJ2-6
d_call: .
clone_size: once

cdr3_aa: CASSAVGNTIYF
cdr3_nt: TGTGCCAGCAGCGCCGTTGGAAACACCATATATTTT
v_call: TRBV9
j_call: TRBJ1-3
d_call: .
clone_size: .